The rows below give T cell receptor beta chains drawn from one sample of a study of T cells in Graves' hyperthyroidism and ophthalmopathy. TCRdb used MiXCR to reprocess the multiplex PCR reads, holding one entry per CDR3 protein. The sample records under 550,000 distinct CDR3 sequences, nearly 20% being singletons. Sequenced input: blood. Every receptor here comes from a man aged 40-55 years with Graves' ophthalmopathy. CDR3s include the opening cysteine and the closing phenylalanine or tryptophan. A D gene is named only where the DNA matches it firmly. The size of a clone is reported for some rows only, either as once, few or many, or as a class for expanded clones.

abundance	v_gene	d_gene	j_gene	CDR3aa	CDR3nt
NA	TRBV10-3	NA	TRBJ2-5	CAITQRLGETQYF	TGTGCCATCACCCAGAGGCTAGGGGAGACCCAGTACTTC
NA	TRBV4-3	TRBD2	TRBJ2-1	CASSQRTSGLYNEQFF	TGCGCCAGCAGCCAGAGGACTAGCGGTCTCTACAATGAGCAGTTCTTC
many	TRBV6-6	NA	TRBJ1-2	CASSYSIDLYGYTF	TGTGCCAGCAGTTACTCGATTGATCTTTATGGCTACACCTTC
many	TRBV30	NA	TRBJ2-7	CAFRAFGGPSYEQYF	TGTGCCTTTCGGGCCTTTGGCGGGCCCTCCTACGAGCAGTACTTC
many	TRBV12-3/TRBV12-4	TRBD1	TRBJ1-2	CASSLADRGRNLGYTF	TGTGCCAGCAGTTTAGCGGACAGGGGGCGAAACCTAGGCTACACCTTC
many	TRBV18	NA	TRBJ2-5	CASSYPAETQYF	TGTGCCAGCTCATACCCCGCGGAGACCCAGTACTTC
many	TRBV4-3	TRBD1	TRBJ1-5	CASSTGQGAGQPQHF	TGCGCCAGCAGTACCGGACAGGGGGCTGGTCAGCCCCAGCATTTT
NA	TRBV30	NA	TRBJ1-3	CAWSWAGNTIYF	TGTGCCTGGAGCTGGGCTGGAAACACCATATATTTT
many	TRBV28	NA	TRBJ2-2	CASSSLRQGFTGELFF	TGTGCCAGCAGTTCACTCCGCCAGGGGTTCACCGGGGAGCTGTTTTTT
NA	TRBV15	NA	TRBJ2-2	CATSRVGRRGTGELFF	TGTGCCACCAGCAGAGTGGGTCGAAGGGGTACCGGGGAGCTGTTTTTT
many	TRBV2	TRBD2	TRBJ2-5	CASSGLAGVETQYF	TGTGCCAGCAGTGGACTAGCGGGAGTTGAGACCCAGTACTTC
NA	TRBV6-5	TRBD1	TRBJ1-4	CASSFPTGSSEKLFF	TGTGCCAGCAGTTTCCCGACAGGGTCTAGTGAAAAACTGTTTTTT
many	TRBV28	TRBD1	TRBJ1-5	CASTTGTGVYSNQPQHF	TGTGCCAGCACCACCGGGACAGGCGTTTATAGCAATCAGCCCCAGCATTTT
few	TRBV5-1	NA	TRBJ2-5	CASSLDGQLQETQYF	TGCGCCAGCAGCTTGGACGGACAACTCCAAGAGACCCAGTACTTC
few	TRBV11-2	NA	TRBJ2-6	CASSLEIQIAGANVLTF	TGTGCCAGCAGCTTAGAGATCCAGATCGCTGGGGCCAACGTCCTGACTTTC
NA	TRBV10-1	NA	TRBJ1-6	CASRGTANSPLHF	TGCGCCAGCAGAGGGACGGCTAATTCACCCCTCCACTTT
NA	TRBV20-1	NA	TRBJ1-2	CSANTGANYGYTF	TGCAGTGCTAATACAGGAGCTAACTATGGCTACACCTTC
NA	TRBV5-8	TRBD2	TRBJ2-7	CASSLTGGGPEEQYF	TGTGCCAGCAGCTTGACGGGGGGAGGGCCGGAAGAGCAGTACTTC
many	TRBV4-1	NA	TRBJ1-1	CASSQGQGPRDTEAFF	TGCGCCAGCAGCCAAGGGCAGGGGCCGAGAGACACTGAAGCTTTCTTT
few	TRBV6-2/TRBV6-3	NA	TRBJ1-1	CASRGTSNSEAFF	TGTGCCAGCAGGGGAACAAGTAACTCTGAAGCTTTCTTT
few	TRBV11-2	TRBD2	TRBJ2-3	CASSLVGTGNDGTIVSTDTQYF	TGTGCCAGCAGCTTAGTAGGGACCGGCAACGACGGGACTATTGTAAGCACAGATACGCAGTATTTT
NA	TRBV20-1	NA	TRBJ2-3	CSAFNGILFSDTQYF	TGCAGTGCCTTTAACGGGATCCTCTTTTCAGATACGCAGTATTTT
NA	TRBV27	TRBD1	TRBJ2-7	CASRWTGASGEQYF	TGTGCCAGCAGATGGACAGGGGCCTCCGGCGAGCAGTACTTC
NA	TRBV20-1	TRBD1	TRBJ2-7	CSAVDWTGRPYEQYF	TGCAGTGCTGTGGACTGGACAGGGCGACCCTACGAGCAGTACTTC
few	TRBV9	NA	TRBJ2-5	CASSPNKLRDKLQETQYF	TGTGCCAGCAGCCCTAACAAACTCCGGGACAAACTCCAAGAGACCCAGTACTTC
few	TRBV5-1	TRBD1	TRBJ1-4	CASSTGQTTTNEKLFF	TGCGCCAGCAGCACGGGACAGACAACAACTAATGAAAAACTGTTTTTT
NA	TRBV7-7	TRBD2	TRBJ2-2	CASSPGGAAEAGERFF	TGTGCTAGCAGCCCCGGGGGGGCGGCGGAGGCCGGGGAGCGGTTTTTT
NA	TRBV6-5	NA	TRBJ2-3	CASSYRPRLNTDTQYF	TGTGCCAGCAGTTATCGGCCCAGACTGAACACAGATACGCAGTATTTT
many	TRBV12-3/TRBV12-4	TRBD2	TRBJ2-3	CASSFLAGGRKDTQYF	TGTGCCAGCAGTTTCCTAGCGGGGGGGCGGAAAGATACGCAGTATTTT
once	TRBV6-1	TRBD2	TRBJ2-1	CASSTEGRGLAGMEQFF	TGTGCCAGCAGTACGGAGGGGAGGGGACTAGCGGGTATGGAGCAGTTCTTC
many	TRBV5-1	NA	TRBJ2-1	CASALRRAAQNEQFF	TGCGCCAGCGCGCTACGAAGGGCAGCACAAAATGAGCAGTTCTTC
few	TRBV7-8	NA	TRBJ2-1	CASSLALEGDVFF	TGTGCCAGCAGCTTAGCGCTGGAGGGAGACGTGTTCTTC
NA	TRBV5-4	TRBD1	TRBJ2-1	CASSFKGQGYNEQFF	TGTGCCAGCAGCTTTAAGGGACAGGGCTACAATGAGCAGTTCTTC